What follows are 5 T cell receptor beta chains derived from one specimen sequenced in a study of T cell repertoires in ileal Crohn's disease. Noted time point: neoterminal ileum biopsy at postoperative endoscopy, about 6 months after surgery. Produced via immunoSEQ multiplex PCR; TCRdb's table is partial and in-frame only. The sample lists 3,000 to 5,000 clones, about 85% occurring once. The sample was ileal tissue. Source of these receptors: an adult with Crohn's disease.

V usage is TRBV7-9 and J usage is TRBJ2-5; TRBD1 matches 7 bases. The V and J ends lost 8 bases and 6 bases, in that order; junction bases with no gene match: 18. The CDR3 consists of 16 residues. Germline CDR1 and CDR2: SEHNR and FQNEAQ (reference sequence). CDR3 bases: TGTGCCAGCCGATCTTTAAGATCAGACAGGGAACAGACCCAGTACTTC. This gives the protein CASRSLRSDREQTQYF.

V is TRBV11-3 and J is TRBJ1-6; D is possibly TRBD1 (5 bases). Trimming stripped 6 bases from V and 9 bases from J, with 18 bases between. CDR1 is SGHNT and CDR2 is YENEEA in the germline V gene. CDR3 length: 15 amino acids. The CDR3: CASRTAGGGSSPLHF. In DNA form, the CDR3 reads TGTGCCAGCAGAACTGCGGGGGGGGGTTCTTCACCCCTCCACTTT.

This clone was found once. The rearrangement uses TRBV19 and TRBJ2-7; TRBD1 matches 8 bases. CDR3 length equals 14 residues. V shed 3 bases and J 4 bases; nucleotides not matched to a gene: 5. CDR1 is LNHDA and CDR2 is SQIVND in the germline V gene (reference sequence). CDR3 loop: CASSIYRGDYEQYF. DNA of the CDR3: TGTGCCAGTAGTATCTACAGGGGGGATTACGAGCAGTACTTC.

The CDR3 region is CASSQASGGHSSYEQYF. The CDR3 nucleotides are TGTGCCAGCAGCCAAGCTAGCGGGGGACACAGCTCCTACGAGCAGTACTTC. The V call is TRBV7-6, the J call TRBJ2-7, with 10 bases that match TRBD2. V was pared by 5 bases and J by 0 bases, with 10 bases of the junction left unmatched. The V gene's germline CDR1 is SGHVS and CDR2 FNYEAQ. The CDR3 runs to 17 residues.

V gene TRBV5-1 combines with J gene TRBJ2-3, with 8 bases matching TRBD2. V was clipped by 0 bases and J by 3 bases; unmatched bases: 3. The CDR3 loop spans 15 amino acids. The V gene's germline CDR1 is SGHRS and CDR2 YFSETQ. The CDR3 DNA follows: TGCGCCAGCAGCTTGGCGACTAGCGTTACAGATACGCAGTATTTT. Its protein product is CASSLATSVTDTQYF.